Each of the 15 T cell receptor beta chains below was sequenced from the same sample in a study of T cell repertoires in cytomegalovirus infection. MiXCR, run by TCRdb on the reads, gives a single entry per CDR3 protein. The table shows 450,000 to 600,000 distinct CDR3 sequences, with around 11% occurring only once. The sequencing input was PBMCs. The receptors come from a human donor in good health (CMV status not recorded). Some clones in this sample may be carry-over from other donors' samples.

This clonotype was seen repeatedly, ten times or more. The V and J genes are TRBV20-1 and TRBJ1-1, with D perhaps TRBD1 (6 bases). The length of the CDR3 is 16 residues. V dropped 3 bases and J dropped 0 bases, with 17 bases sitting between them. The germline CDR1 and CDR2 sequences are DFQATT and SNEGSKA (reference sequence). The CDR3 sequence: CSARETGTNMNTEAFF. In nucleotides, the CDR3 is TGCAGTGCTAGGGAGACCGGGACAAACATGAACACTGAAGCTTTCTTT.

The chain carries TRBV28 and TRBJ2-3; 11 bases fit TRBD1. The J segment lost 4 bases and the V segment lost 9 bases, leaving 3 bases of the junction unmatched. CDR1 is MDHEN, CDR2 SYDVKM, per germline. The CDR3 sequence is 13 residues long. The DNA of the CDR3 is TGTGCCAGTCGGACAGGGGGCGCAGATACGCAGTATTTT. Translated: CASRTGGADTQYF.

This clonotype has a count of ten or more. This chain links TRBV3-1 with TRBJ2-1; 7 nucleotides line up with TRBD2. The CDR3 sequence is 17 residues long. Germline values: CDR1 LGHDT, CDR2 YNNKEL (reference sequence). Trimming cost V 0 bases and J 6 bases; bases outside gene matches: 11. The CDR3 region is CASSQDLVGEGLNEQFF. The CDR3 bases are TGTGCCAGCAGCCAAGATTTGGTGGGGGAGGGCCTCAATGAGCAGTTCTTC.

This clonotype came up many times. The chain carries TRBV19 and TRBJ2-2, with D possibly matching TRBD2 (5 bases). The germline V gene encodes CDR1 LNHDA and CDR2 SQIVND (reference sequence). Between the trimmed V and J ends, which lost 9 bases and 5 bases, there was a span of 13 bases. The CDR3 runs to 13 residues. Here the CDR3 DNA reads TGTGCCAGCCAATGGTGGGAGACCGGGGAGCTGTTTTTT. Protein sequence: CASQWWETGELFF. The full variable domain, its missing parts supplied by reference TRBV19 and TRBJ2-2, is DGGITQSPKYLFRKEGQNVTLSCEQNLNHDAMYWYRQDPGQGLRLIYYSQIVNDFQKGDIAEGYSVSREKKESFPLTVTSAQKNPTAFYLCASQWWETGELFFGEGSRLTVL.

This clonotype was counted a few times. The chain is built from TRBV5-1 and TRBJ2-2; 12 bases are a match to TRBD1. Germline lookup yields CDR1 SGHRS and CDR2 YFSETQ. The V gene end was trimmed by 3 bases and the J gene end by 5 bases; junction bases not matched to a gene: 8. This CDR3 is built from 17 residues. CDR3 protein: CASSSGTGGVSTGELFF. The CDR3 DNA reads TGCGCCAGCAGCTCGGGGACAGGGGGCGTCTCGACCGGGGAGCTGTTTTTT.

This clonotype was detected ten times or more. CDR3 bases: TGTGCCAGCGTGGGGACTAGCGAGTACAATGAGCAGTTCTTC. This translates into CASVGTSEYNEQFF. V and J are TRBV2 and TRBJ2-1; 10 nucleotides line up with TRBD2. The CDR3 sequence is 14 residues long. Germline CDR1 is SNHLY and CDR2 is FYNNEI. Trimming at V came to 8 bases and at J to 4 bases, leaving 5 bases not matched to a gene.

This clonotype was observed at least ten times. This chain connects TRBV19 to TRBJ1-5, with TRBD1 as a possible D gene (5 bases). This CDR3 has 15 amino acids. V was shortened by 6 bases and J by 3 bases, with 15 bases between the two germline ends. Germline V gene data show CDR1 as LNHDA and CDR2 as SQIVND (reference sequence). Here the CDR3 DNA reads TGTGCCAGTAGCCCCCCAAGGGGAAACAATCAGCCCCAGCATTTT. This encodes CASSPPRGNNQPQHF.

The sample holds a few counts of this clonotype. V and J are TRBV27 and TRBJ2-2; 9 bases are shared with TRBD2. Germline CDR1 reads MNHEY; CDR2 reads SMNVEV (reference sequence). This CDR3 region has 16 residues. The V segment lost 5 bases and the J segment 3 bases; nucleotides outside the gene matches: 7. CDR3 nucleotides: TGTGCCAGCAGTAAAATAGCGGGAGACCACACCGGGGAGCTGTTTTTT. Translated, it gives CASSKIAGDHTGELFF.

This clonotype came up a few times. CDR3 sequence: CASSYYANQETQYF. The CDR3 DNA follows: TGTGCCAGCAGTTACTACGCCAATCAAGAGACCCAGTACTTC. The V and J genes are TRBV6-5 and TRBJ2-5; D not certain. CDR3 size: 14 residues. Per germline, CDR1 MNHEY and CDR2 SVGAGI. V was trimmed by 1 base and J by 2 bases, leaving 8 bases between them.

This clonotype was counted ten times or more. The chain links TRBV12-3 or TRBV12-4 to TRBJ2-1, with D possibly matching TRBD1 (5 bases). V was clipped by 3 bases and J by 7 bases, with 13 bases between them. This CDR3 is built from 14 residues. CDR3 loop: CASSFRQGPNEQFF. Written as DNA, the CDR3 is TGTGCCAGCAGTTTTCGGCAGGGCCCTAATGAGCAGTTCTTC.

The chain recombines TRBV20-1 with TRBJ2-1; 10 bases agree with TRBD2. Germline V gene lookup returns CDR1 DFQATT and CDR2 SNEGSKA (reference sequence). The length of the CDR3 is 16 residues. The trim removed 2 bases at V and 4 bases at J, leaving 8 bases unmatched. CDR3 DNA: TGCAGTGCTAGAACTAGCGGGATATTAGGGTACAATGAGCAGTTCTTC. It translates to CSARTSGILGYNEQFF.

This clonotype appeared many times. The chain couples TRBV4-2 to TRBJ2-3, with a tentative D call TRBD2 (6 bases). This CDR3 contains 16 residues. With 5 bases removed from V and 2 bases from J, the gap between germline ends came to 17 bases. Germline V gene sequence: CDR1 LGHNA, CDR2 YNFKEQ. CDR3 loop: CASSTSGSSSTDTQYF. CDR3 sequence (DNA): TGTGCCAGCAGCACTTCCGGGAGCTCCTCCACAGATACGCAGTATTTT.

This clonotype has ten or more counts. V gene TRBV7-9 combines with J gene TRBJ2-7; D possibly corresponds to TRBD2 (6 bases). The V end lost 4 bases, the J end lost 4 bases, and 20 bases lay between the germline ends. The CDR3 has 16 residues. The germline CDR1 and CDR2 sequences are SEHNR and FQNEAQ (reference sequence). The CDR3 reads CASSSTWDFRDYEQYF. CDR3 bases: TGTGCCAGCAGCTCCACCTGGGACTTCAGGGATTACGAGCAGTACTTC.

The V and J genes are TRBV13 and TRBJ1-2, with a possible D match to TRBD1 (5 bases). V shed 6 bases and J shed 7 bases, with 18 bases lying between them. This CDR3 contains 14 residues. Per the germline V gene, CDR1 is PRHDT and CDR2 is FYEKMQ (reference sequence). The CDR3, as DNA: TGTGCCAGCAGGGCTCTGGGGACGGCTCCTGGCTACACCTTC. Translation gives CASRALGTAPGYTF.

This clonotype was observed at least ten times. CDR3: CASSFLIGEGNSPLHF. CDR3 bases: TGTGCCAGCAGTTTTCTAATCGGGGAGGGTAATTCACCCCTCCACTTT. The chain is built from TRBV6-5 and TRBJ1-6; the D is unclear. V was shortened by 4 bases and J by 6 bases, with 16 bases between the two germline ends. The CDR3 is made up of 16 amino acids. Germline lookup yields CDR1 MNHEY and CDR2 SVGAGI.